This T cell receptor (beta chain) stems from a study of CD8 T cells in Susac syndrome. This CDR3 comprises 17 residues. The germline V gene has CDR1 MDHEN and CDR2 SYDVKM. Trimming took 5 bases from V and 5 from J; bases not matched to a gene: 14. Random hexamers were used to reverse transcribe an amount of roughly 0.5 to 1 ug RNA. Amplification of the TCR beta CDR3 was carried out by immunoSEQ multiplex PCR, which spanned a total of 54 Vbeta and 13 Jbeta segments. TCRdb itself ran the immunoSEQ multiplex PCR reads through MiXCR, one entry per CDR3 protein. The data show about 160,000 distinct CDR3 sequences, approximately 94% seen once. Sequencing of TCR beta, carried out with a high-throughput approach, was applied to CD8+ and CD4+ T cells from the blood. This clonotype came up once.

The sequencing input was CD4+ T cells from PBMCs. The chain combines TRBV28 with TRBJ2-3; 9 nucleotides align to TRBD2. The source of this sequence is a human donor with multiple sclerosis. In DNA, the CDR3 is TGTGCCAGCAGTCCGAAGGGACTAGCTAAACGCCGAGATACGCAGTATTTT. It yields the protein CASSPKGLAKRRDTQYF.